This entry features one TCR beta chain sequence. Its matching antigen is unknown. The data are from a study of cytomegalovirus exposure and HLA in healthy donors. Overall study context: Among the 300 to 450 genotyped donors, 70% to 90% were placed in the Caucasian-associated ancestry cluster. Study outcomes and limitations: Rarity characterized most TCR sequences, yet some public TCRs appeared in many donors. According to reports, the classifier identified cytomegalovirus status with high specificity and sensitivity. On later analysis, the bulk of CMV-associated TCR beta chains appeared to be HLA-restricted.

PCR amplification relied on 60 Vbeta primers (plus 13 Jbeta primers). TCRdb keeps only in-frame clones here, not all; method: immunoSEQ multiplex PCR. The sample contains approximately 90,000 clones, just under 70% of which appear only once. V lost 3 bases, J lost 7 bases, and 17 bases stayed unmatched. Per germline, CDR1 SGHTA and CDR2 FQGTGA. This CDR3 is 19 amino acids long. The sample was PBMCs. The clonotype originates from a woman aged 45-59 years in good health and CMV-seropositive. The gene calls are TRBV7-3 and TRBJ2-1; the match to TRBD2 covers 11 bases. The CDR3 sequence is CASSFSAPSLASGRNEQFF. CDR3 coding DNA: TGTGCCAGCAGCTTCTCCGCTCCTTCCCTCGCTAGCGGGAGGAATGAGCAGTTCTTC.